These 21 T cell receptor beta chains were sequenced from one sample in a study of a mutant IDH1 vaccine in newly diagnosed glioma. The antigens for these receptors are not known. As for time point: week 23, last vaccination. Alongside topical imiquimod, each dose of vaccine comprised 300 ug of mutant IDH1 20-mer peptide. Here immunoSEQ multiplex PCR was the method, and the copy in TCRdb shows in-frame clones only, minus some. This table has tens of thousands of clones, about 78% appearing once. The sample was PBMCs, taken from a glioma patient whose treatment included an IDH1 peptide vaccine. The receptor set was obtained from a woman in her thirties or forties with glioma. Some clones in this sample may be carry-over from other donors' samples.

Turning to this clone: An end of the junction differs from the germline gene, which may be a read error. This chain connects TRBV7-7 to TRBJ2-7, with D perhaps matching TRBD1 or TRBD2 (6 bases each). The CDR3 contains 15 residues. Looked up from germline, CDR1 is SSHAT and CDR2 is FNYEAQ (reference sequence). This chain's CDR3 is CASSLGSGQHYEQYF. The CDR3 coding sequence is TGTGCTAGCAGCTTAGGTAGCGGACAGCACTACGAGCAGTACTTC.

This chain joins TRBV19 and TRBJ2-6, with 9 positions matching TRBD1. This CDR3 has 17 residues. The J segment lost 0 bases and the V segment lost 6 bases, leaving 6 bases of the junction unmatched. Looked up from germline, CDR1 is LNHDA and CDR2 is SQIVND (reference sequence). In DNA form, the CDR3 reads TGTGCCAGTAGACGGGACAGGGAACCCTCTGGGGCCAACGTCCTGACTTTC. Its protein is CASRRDREPSGANVLTF.

V is TRBV6-6 and J is TRBJ1-4, with D maybe TRBD1 (5 bases). Trimming removed 2 bases from V and 2 bases from J, with 12 bases in between. Germline CDR1 reads MNHNY; CDR2 reads SVGAGI (reference sequence). The CDR3 is made up of 16 amino acids. The CDR3 nucleotides read TGTGCCAGCAGTTACCCCGACAGTTCTACTAATGAAAAACTGTTTTTT. Protein product: CASSYPDSSTNEKLFF.

The chain joins TRBV5-6 to TRBJ2-1; the D call may be TRBD1 or TRBD2 (5 bases each). Germline V gene sequence: CDR1 SGHDT, CDR2 YYEEEE. V was trimmed by 0 bases and J by 7 bases, leaving 17 bases between them. This CDR3 has 16 residues. The chain's CDR3 is CASSLAPGPYGNEQFF. CDR3 nucleotide sequence: TGTGCCAGCAGCTTGGCTCCGGGGCCCTACGGGAATGAGCAGTTCTTC. Combining the CDR3 with reference TRBV5-6 and TRBJ2-1 gives the whole variable domain DAGVTQSPTHLIKTRGQQVTLRCSPKSGHDTVSWYQQALGQGPQFIFQYYEEEERQRGNFPDRFSGHQFPNYSSELNVNALLLGDSALYLCASSLAPGPYGNEQFFGPGTRLTVL.

This clone has more than one count but fewer than ten. V is TRBV19 and J is TRBJ1-1, with 8 nucleotides matching TRBD1. The CDR3 is 13 residues long. Germline V gene data show CDR1 as LNHDA and CDR2 as SQIVND (reference sequence). After removal of 6 bases from V and 5 bases from J, the junction contained 5 bases not matched to a gene. DNA for the CDR3: TGTGCCAGTAGCACAGGGGGTGGGACTGAAGCTTTCTTT. Amino acid sequence: CASSTGGGTEAFF.

The V call is TRBV5-1, the J call TRBJ2-7; the D is unclear. This CDR3 is 12 amino acids long. Germline values: CDR1 SGHRS, CDR2 YFSETQ. CDR3 sequence: CSHWRCSYEQYF. CDR3 nucleotides: TGCTCCCATTGGCGGTGTTCCTACGAGCAGTACTTC.

This clone appeared a single time. The rearrangement links TRBV29-1 to TRBJ1-1, with D possibly being TRBD1 (6 bases). Germline CDR1 and CDR2: SQVTM and ANQGSEA. CDR3 length equals 16 residues. V lost 6 bases and J 0 bases, leaving 20 bases between the germline ends. The CDR3 region is CSVSPRGGRMNTEAFF. CDR3 in DNA: TGCAGCGTCTCCCCGCGGGGGGGCCGGATGAACACTGAAGCTTTCTTT. The whole variable domain, filled in from reference TRBV29-1 and TRBJ1-1, reads SAVISQKPSRDICQRGTSLTIQCQVDSQVTMMFWYRQQPGQSLTLIATANQGSEATYESGFVIDKFPISRPNLTFSTLTVSNMSPEDSSIYLCSVSPRGGRMNTEAFFGQGTRLTVV.

The V call is TRBV15, the J call TRBJ2-5; TRBD2 matches 7 bases. Unmatched junction bases numbered 16, after V lost 4 bases and J lost 5 bases. The germline CDR1 and CDR2 sequences are LNHNV and YYDKDF (reference sequence). The CDR3 has 17 residues. The CDR3 loop reads CATSTPGAGAAWETQYF. In DNA form, the CDR3 reads TGTGCCACCAGCACCCCTGGGGCGGGAGCCGCCTGGGAGACCCAGTACTTC.

The chain combines TRBV10-3 with TRBJ1-1; a possible D gene is TRBD1 (6 bases). Germline V lookup: CDR1 ENHRY, CDR2 SYGVKD. Trimming removed 6 bases at V and 5 bases at J, with 10 bases between. The CDR3 contains 12 residues. The CDR3 sequence is CAISLGGTEAFF. The CDR3 DNA reads as TGTGCCATCAGCCTAGGGGGGACTGAAGCTTTCTTT.

The chain has TRBV15 and TRBJ1-2, with TRBD1 matching 8 bases. From germline, CDR1 is LNHNV and CDR2 YYDKDF (reference sequence). J was trimmed by 3 bases and V by 1 base; bases with no gene match: 13. The CDR3 is 18 residues long. The CDR3 DNA reads as TGTGCCACCAGCAGAGTTGTGGCAGGGGGCACTACTTACTATGGCTACACCTTC. Its protein is CATSRVVAGGTTYYGYTF.

This clone was found a few times. V and J are TRBV4-2 and TRBJ1-5, with TRBD1 matching over 8 bases. Trimming removed 6 bases from V and 9 bases from J; junction bases left unmatched: 7. Germline V gives CDR1 LGHNA, CDR2 YNFKEQ. The CDR3 covers 13 residues. This CDR3 reads CASRIGQGAPQHF. Here the CDR3 DNA reads TGTGCCAGCAGAATCGGACAGGGAGCGCCCCAGCATTTT.

The chain is built from TRBV9 and TRBJ2-5; 8 nucleotides line up with TRBD1. The V gene end was trimmed by 4 bases and the J gene end by 4 bases; junction bases not matched to a gene: 9. The CDR3 totals 15 residues. Germline CDR1 SGDLS, CDR2 YYNGEE. In DNA form, the CDR3 reads TGTGCCAGCAGCCTCAGGACAGGGTCGATAGAGACCCAGTACTTC. This translates into CASSLRTGSIETQYF.

The CDR3 here is CASSDRTGLQPQHF. The CDR3, as DNA: TGTGCCAGCAGTGACAGGACAGGGTTGCAGCCCCAGCATTTT. This rearrangement joins TRBV6-1 to TRBJ1-5; TRBD1 agrees at 8 bases. V was clipped by 3 bases and J by 7 bases; unmatched bases: 5. Germline V gene lookup returns CDR1 MNHNS and CDR2 SASEGT. The CDR3 runs to 14 residues.

This chain joins TRBV7-2 and TRBJ2-7; the D gene is possibly TRBD2 (6 bases). There are 14 residues in the CDR3. Germline values: CDR1 SGHTA, CDR2 FQGNSA. V was pared by 1 base and J by 7 bases, with 14 bases between. The CDR3, as DNA: TGTGCCAGCAGCTTAGAACTGATTGCGGGAGAGCAGTACTTC. Protein product: CASSLELIAGEQYF.

This clone has only one observation. The junction departs from germline at one end; a sequencing error may be responsible. The chain uses TRBV6-1 and TRBJ1-6; D call uncertain. The length of the CDR3 is 14 residues. CDR1 and CDR2 from the germline V gene are MNHNS and SASEGT. CDR3 in DNA: TGTGCTAGCAGTCTCGGTTTGGGGAATTCACCCCTCCACTTT. Residues: CASSLGLGNSPLHF.

The chain combines TRBV27 with TRBJ2-5; tentatively, D is TRBD2 (6 bases). The CDR3 consists of 11 residues. Trimming pared 6 bases from V and 5 bases from J, leaving 7 bases between. Looked up from germline, CDR1 is MNHEY and CDR2 is SMNVEV (reference sequence). The CDR3 loop is CASRSGETQYF. Written as DNA, the CDR3 is TGTGCCAGCAGGAGCGGGGAGACCCAGTACTTC.

The chain is built from TRBV5-1 and TRBJ2-1, with 9 bases that match TRBD1. Trimming at V came to 3 bases and at J to 9 bases, leaving 16 bases not matched to a gene. Per the germline V gene, CDR1 is SGHRS and CDR2 is YFSETQ. The CDR3 loop spans 17 amino acids. The CDR3 sequence is CASSSNPPGQGGGEQFF. The CDR3, as DNA: TGCGCCAGCAGCTCGAACCCTCCGGGACAGGGCGGAGGTGAGCAGTTCTTC.

This chain uses TRBV29-1 with TRBJ2-7; tentative D call: TRBD2 (6 bases). Germline CDR1 reads SQVTM; CDR2 reads ANQGSEA. The CDR3 runs 12 residues. Trimming took off 7 bases at V and 5 bases at J, with 15 bases between the two ends. CDR3 protein: CSDRSVADEQYF. The CDR3 nucleotides read TGCAGCGACAGATCGGTAGCGGACGAGCAGTACTTC.

The chain recombines TRBV25-1 with TRBJ1-2; 8 bases align to TRBD1. The V gene end was trimmed by 6 bases and the J gene end by 7 bases; junction bases not matched to a gene: 10. The length of the CDR3 is 14 residues. Looked up from germline, CDR1 is MGHDK and CDR2 is SYGVNS. The CDR3 loop reads CASRKDRGVGGYTF. DNA for the CDR3: TGTGCCAGCAGGAAAGACAGGGGAGTGGGTGGCTACACCTTC.

The gene calls are TRBV28 and TRBJ1-3, with D tentatively TRBD1 (5 bases). Trimming cost V 5 bases and J 4 bases, with 15 bases left between them. The CDR3 is made up of 15 amino acids. Germline CDR1 and CDR2: MDHEN and SYDVKM. In DNA form, the CDR3 reads TGTGCCAGCAGTACCGGCGGGGCGACGGGAAACACCATATATTTT. As protein: CASSTGGATGNTIYF. Based on the CDR3 plus reference TRBV28 and TRBJ1-3, the full variable domain is DVKVTQSSRYLVKRTGEKVFLECVQDMDHENMFWYRQDPGLGLRLIYFSYDVKMKEKGDIPEGYSVSREKKERFSLILESASTNQTSMYLCASSTGGATGNTIYFGEGSWLTVV.

The chain employs TRBV28 and TRBJ1-5, with D possibly being TRBD1 (6 bases). Trimming removed 5 bases from V and 1 base from J, with 9 bases in between. The CDR3 loop spans 14 amino acids. Germline V CDR1 and CDR2: MDHEN, SYDVKM. The CDR3 bases are TGTGCCAGCAGTACAGGGTTGAGCAATCAGCCCCAGCATTTT. Residues: CASSTGLSNQPQHF.